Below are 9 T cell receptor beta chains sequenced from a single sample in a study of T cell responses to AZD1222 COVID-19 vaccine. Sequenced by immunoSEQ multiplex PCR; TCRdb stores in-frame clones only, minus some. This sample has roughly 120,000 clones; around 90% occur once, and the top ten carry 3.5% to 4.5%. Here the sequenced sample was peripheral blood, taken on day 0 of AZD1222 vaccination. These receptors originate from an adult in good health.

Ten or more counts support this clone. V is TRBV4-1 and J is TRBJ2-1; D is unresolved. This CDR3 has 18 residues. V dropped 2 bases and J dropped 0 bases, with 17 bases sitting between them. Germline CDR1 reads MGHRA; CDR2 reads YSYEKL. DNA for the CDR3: TGCGCCAGCAGCCAAATAGACATGGGGTCAAGCTCCTACAATGAGCAGTTCTTC. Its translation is CASSQIDMGSSSYNEQFF.

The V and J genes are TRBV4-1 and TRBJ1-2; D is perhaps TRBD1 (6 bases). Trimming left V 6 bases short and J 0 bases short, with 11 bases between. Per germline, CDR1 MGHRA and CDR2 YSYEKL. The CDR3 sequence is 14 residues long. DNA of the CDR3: TGCGCCAGCAGGCGGGACACCTCTAACTATGGCTACACCTTC. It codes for CASRRDTSNYGYTF.

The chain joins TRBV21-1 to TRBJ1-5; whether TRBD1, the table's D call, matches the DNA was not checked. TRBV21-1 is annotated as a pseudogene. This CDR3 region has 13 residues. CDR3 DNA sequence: TGTGCCAGCAGCACCTTGACAGATCAGCCCCAGCATTTT. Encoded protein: CASSTLTDQPQHF.

Here the CDR3 reads CASSGPRGADYGYTF. In nucleotides, the CDR3 is TGTGCCAGCAGCGGACCCCGGGGCGCCGACTATGGCTACACCTTC. The chain is built from TRBV28 and TRBJ1-2, with D perhaps matching TRBD1 (5 bases). CDR3 length: 15 amino acids. Germline V gene data show CDR1 as MDHEN and CDR2 as SYDVKM. V was clipped by 6 bases and J by 3 bases, with 17 bases between them.

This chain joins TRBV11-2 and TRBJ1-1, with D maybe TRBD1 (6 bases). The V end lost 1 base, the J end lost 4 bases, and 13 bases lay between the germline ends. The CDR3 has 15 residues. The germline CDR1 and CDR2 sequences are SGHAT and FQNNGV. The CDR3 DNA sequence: TGTGCCAGCAGCTTAGGTCCCGGGGGCGGCACTGAAGCTTTCTTT. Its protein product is CASSLGPGGGTEAFF.

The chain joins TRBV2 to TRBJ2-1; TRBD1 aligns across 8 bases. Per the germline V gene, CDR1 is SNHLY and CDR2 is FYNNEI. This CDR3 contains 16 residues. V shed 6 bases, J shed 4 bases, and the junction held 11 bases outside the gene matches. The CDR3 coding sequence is TGTGCCAGCAGGGCGAGGACAGGGCCGGTATACAATGAGCAGTTCTTC. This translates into CASRARTGPVYNEQFF.

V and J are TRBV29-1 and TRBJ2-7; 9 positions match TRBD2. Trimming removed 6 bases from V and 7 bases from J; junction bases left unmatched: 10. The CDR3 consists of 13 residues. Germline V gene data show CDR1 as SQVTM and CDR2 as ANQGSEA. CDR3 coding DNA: TGCAGCGTGACTAGCGGAAAAACGGGAGAGCAGTACTTC. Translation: CSVTSGKTGEQYF.

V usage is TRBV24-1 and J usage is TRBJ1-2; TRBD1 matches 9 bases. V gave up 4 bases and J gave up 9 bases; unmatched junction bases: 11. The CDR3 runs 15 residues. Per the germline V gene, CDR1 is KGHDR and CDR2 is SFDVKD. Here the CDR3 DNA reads TGTGCCACCAGTGACCCCACAACAGGGGGCATGAGCTACACCTTC. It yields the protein CATSDPTTGGMSYTF.

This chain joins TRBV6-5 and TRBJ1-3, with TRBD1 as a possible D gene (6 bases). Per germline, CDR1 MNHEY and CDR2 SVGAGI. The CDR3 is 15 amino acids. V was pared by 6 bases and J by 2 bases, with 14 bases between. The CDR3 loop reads CASSSQGRPGNTIYF. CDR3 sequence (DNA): TGTGCCAGCAGCTCCCAGGGGAGGCCTGGAAACACCATATATTTT.